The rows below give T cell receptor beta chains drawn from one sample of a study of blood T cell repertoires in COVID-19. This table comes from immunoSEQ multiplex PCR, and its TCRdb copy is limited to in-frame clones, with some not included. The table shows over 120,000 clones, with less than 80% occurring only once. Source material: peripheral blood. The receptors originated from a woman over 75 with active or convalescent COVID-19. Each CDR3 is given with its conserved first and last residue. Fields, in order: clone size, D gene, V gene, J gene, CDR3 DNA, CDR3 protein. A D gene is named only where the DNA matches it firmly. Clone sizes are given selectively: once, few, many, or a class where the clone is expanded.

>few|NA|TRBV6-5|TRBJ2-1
TGTGCCAGCAGGACAGTTACCTACAATGAGCAGTTCTTC
CASRTVTYNEQFF
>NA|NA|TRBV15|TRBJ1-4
TGTGCCACCAGCAGAGGTCAGACACAGGAAAAACTGTTTTTT
CATSRGQTQEKLFF
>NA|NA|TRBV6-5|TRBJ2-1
TGTGCCACTATCCCCGCCGGGGTCCCCCAGTTCTTC
CATIPAGVPQFF
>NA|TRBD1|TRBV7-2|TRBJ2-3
TGTGCCAGCAGCCCCGGGGACAGGCGGCTGAGGACAGATACGCAGTATTTT
CASSPGDRRLRTDTQYF
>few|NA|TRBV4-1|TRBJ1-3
TGCGCCAGCAGCCAAGCTTTCCCCTCTGGAAACACCATATATTTT
CASSQAFPSGNTIYF
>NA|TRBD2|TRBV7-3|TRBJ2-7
TGTGCCAGCAGCCGAGGCCCGGGGGGAAGTTCCTACGAGCAGTACTTC
CASSRGPGGSSYEQYF
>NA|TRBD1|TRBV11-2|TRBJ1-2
TGTGCCAGCAGCCCCGAAGACAGGGTTGGCTATGGCTACACCTTC
CASSPEDRVGYGYTF
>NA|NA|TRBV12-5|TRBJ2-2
TGTGCTAGTGGTTTGGTATGGGGACAGAACACCGGGGAGCTGTTTTTT
CASGLVWGQNTGELFF
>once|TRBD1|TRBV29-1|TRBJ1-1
TGCAGCGCCGGGACAGCGGCTGAAGCTTTCTTT
CSAGTAAEAFF
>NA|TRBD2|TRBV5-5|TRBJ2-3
TGTGCCAGCAGCATCCGATGGACTAGCGGGGGTTCTAGCACAGATACGCAGTATTTT
CASSIRWTSGGSSTDTQYF
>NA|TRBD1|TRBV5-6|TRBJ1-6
TGTGCCAGCACCTTGGGGCAGGGGGCCGGATCACCCCTCCACTTT
CASTLGQGAGSPLHF
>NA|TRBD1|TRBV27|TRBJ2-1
TGTGCCATCGGACAGGGGGCGCGTTGGGTCTTC
CAIGQGARWVF
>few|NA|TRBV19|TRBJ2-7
TGTGCCAGTAGTACGCTCAATCGACAGGAAAAGTACTTC
CASSTLNRQEKYF
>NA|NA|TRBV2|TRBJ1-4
TGTGCCAGCAGTAAGATCAGGACTAATGAAAAACTGTTTTTT
CASSKIRTNEKLFF
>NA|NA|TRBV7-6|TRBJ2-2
TGTGCCAGCAGCTTAGTAGGGGGACCTGACACCGGGGAGCTGTTTTTT
CASSLVGGPDTGELFF
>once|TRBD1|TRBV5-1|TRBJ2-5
TGCGCCAGCAGCTTGGGACAGGGGGCCAGCCAAGAGACCCAGTACTTC
CASSLGQGASQETQYF
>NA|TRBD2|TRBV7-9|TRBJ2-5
TGTGCCAGCAGCTTAGGGTCAGCGGGGGGGGAGACCCAGTACTTC
CASSLGSAGGETQYF
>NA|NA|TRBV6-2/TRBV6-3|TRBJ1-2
TGTGCCAGCAGTTACGAGGTGATCCAGAGGACATATGGCTACACCTTC
CASSYEVIQRTYGYTF
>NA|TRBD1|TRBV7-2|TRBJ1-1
TGTGCCAGCAGCCCGTATTCCGGGACAGCCAACACTGAAGCTTTCTTT
CASSPYSGTANTEAFF
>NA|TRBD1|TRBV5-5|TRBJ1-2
TGTGCCAGCAGCTTGGCGGGACAGGGGGGAAACTATGGCTACACCTTC
CASSLAGQGGNYGYTF